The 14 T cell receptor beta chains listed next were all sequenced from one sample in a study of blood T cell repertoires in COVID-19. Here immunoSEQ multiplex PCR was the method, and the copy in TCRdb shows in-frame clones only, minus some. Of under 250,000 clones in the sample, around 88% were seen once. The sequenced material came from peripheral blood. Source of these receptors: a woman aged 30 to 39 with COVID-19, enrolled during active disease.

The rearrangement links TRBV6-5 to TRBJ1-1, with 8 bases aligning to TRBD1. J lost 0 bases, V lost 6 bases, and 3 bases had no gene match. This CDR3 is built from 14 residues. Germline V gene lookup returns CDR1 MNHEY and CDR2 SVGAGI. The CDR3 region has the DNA TGTGCCAGCAGGGCACAGGGGGTGAACACTGAAGCTTTCTTT. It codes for CASRAQGVNTEAFF.

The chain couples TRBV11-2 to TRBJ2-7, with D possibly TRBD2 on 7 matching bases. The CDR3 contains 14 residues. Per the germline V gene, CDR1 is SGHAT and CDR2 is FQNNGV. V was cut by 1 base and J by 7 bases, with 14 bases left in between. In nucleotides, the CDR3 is TGTGCCAGCAGCTTAGTAGGGGGGGCATCTGAGCAGTACGTC. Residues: CASSLVGGASEQYV.

The CDR3 nucleotides are TGTGCCAGCAGTTTCAACCCCGAAGGGGCCGGGGAGCTGTTTTTT. Translation: CASSFNPEGAGELFF. V usage is TRBV28 and J usage is TRBJ2-2, with TRBD1 as a possible D gene (5 bases). CDR3 length equals 15 residues. Germline CDR1 MDHEN, CDR2 SYDVKM. V lost 3 bases and J lost 6, with 14 bases in between.

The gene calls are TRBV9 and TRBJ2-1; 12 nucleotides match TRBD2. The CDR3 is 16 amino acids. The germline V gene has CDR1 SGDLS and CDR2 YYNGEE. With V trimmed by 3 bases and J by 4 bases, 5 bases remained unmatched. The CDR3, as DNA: TGTGCCAGCAGCGCAAGACTAGCGGGAGTGTACAATGAGCAGTTCTTC. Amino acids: CASSARLAGVYNEQFF.

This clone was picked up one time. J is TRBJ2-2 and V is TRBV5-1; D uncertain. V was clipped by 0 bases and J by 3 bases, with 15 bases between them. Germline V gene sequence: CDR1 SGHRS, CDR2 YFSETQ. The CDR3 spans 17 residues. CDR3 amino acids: CASSLAQLAPYTGELFF. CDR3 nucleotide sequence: TGCGCCAGCAGCTTGGCCCAGTTAGCCCCTTACACCGGGGAGCTGTTTTTT.

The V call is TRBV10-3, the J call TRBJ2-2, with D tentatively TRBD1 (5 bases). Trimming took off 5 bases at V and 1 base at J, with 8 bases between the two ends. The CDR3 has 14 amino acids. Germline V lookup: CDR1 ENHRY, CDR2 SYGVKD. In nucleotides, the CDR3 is TGTGCCATCAGTTATACAGGGAACACCGGGGAGCTGTTTTTT. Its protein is CAISYTGNTGELFF.

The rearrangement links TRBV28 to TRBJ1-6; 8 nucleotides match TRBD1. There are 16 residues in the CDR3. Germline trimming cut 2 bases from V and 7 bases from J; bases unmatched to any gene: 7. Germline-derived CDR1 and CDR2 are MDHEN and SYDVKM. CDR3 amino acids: CASSLRSGGENSPLHF. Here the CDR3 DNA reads TGTGCCAGCAGTTTACGTTCAGGGGGCGAAAATTCACCCCTCCACTTT.

CDR3 bases: TGTGCCAGTAGTATGACCCCAACGCTCGACAGGTTCTATGGCTACACCTTC. Translated: CASSMTPTLDRFYGYTF. The V and J genes are TRBV19 and TRBJ1-2; D might be TRBD1 (6 bases). The CDR3 contains 17 residues. Trimming took off 3 bases at V and 4 bases at J, with 21 bases between the two ends. The germline CDR1 and CDR2 sequences are LNHDA and SQIVND (reference sequence).

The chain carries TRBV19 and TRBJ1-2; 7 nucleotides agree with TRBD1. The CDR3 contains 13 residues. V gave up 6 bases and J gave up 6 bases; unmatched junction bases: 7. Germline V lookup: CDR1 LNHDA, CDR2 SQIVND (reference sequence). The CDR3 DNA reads TGTGCCAGTAGCCGAGACAGGGAGCATGGCTACACCTTC. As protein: CASSRDREHGYTF.

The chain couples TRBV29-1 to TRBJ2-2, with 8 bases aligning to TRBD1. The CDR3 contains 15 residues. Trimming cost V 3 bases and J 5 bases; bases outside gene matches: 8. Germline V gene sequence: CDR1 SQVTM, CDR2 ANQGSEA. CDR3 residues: CSVDPQGAGTGELFF. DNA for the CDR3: TGCAGCGTTGACCCCCAGGGGGCCGGGACCGGGGAGCTGTTTTTT.

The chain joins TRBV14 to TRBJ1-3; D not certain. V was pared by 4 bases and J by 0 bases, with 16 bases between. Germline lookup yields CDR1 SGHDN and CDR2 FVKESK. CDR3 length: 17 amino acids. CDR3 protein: CASSLLQMGRSGNTIYF. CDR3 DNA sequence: TGTGCCAGCAGCCTCTTACAGATGGGTCGCTCTGGAAACACCATATATTTT.

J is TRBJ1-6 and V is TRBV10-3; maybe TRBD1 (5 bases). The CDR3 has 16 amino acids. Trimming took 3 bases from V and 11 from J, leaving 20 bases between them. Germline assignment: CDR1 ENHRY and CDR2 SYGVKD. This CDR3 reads CAISDEVDAGPAPLHF. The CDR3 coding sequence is TGTGCCATCAGTGATGAGGTAGACGCAGGGCCGGCACCCCTCCACTTT.

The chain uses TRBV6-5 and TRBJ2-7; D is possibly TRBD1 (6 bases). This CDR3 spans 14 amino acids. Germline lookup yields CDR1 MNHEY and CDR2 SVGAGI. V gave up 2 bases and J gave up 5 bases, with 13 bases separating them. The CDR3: CASSYNRARDEQYF. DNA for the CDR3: TGTGCCAGCAGTTACAACAGGGCCAGGGACGAGCAGTACTTC.

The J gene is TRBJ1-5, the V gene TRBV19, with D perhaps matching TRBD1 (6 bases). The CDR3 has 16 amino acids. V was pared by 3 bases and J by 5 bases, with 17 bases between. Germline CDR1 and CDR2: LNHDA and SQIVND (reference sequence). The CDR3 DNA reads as TGTGCCAGTAGTATTTCGTTCGGGGGGGCAGATCAGCCCCAGCATTTT. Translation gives CASSISFGGADQPQHF.